Shown below are 19 T cell receptor beta chains from a single sample sequenced in a study of blood T cell repertoires in COVID-19. Libraries were prepared by immunoSEQ multiplex PCR; TCRdb keeps only in-frame clonotypes and omits some of them. The sample has 100,000 to 150,000 clones, about 86% seen once. What was sequenced was peripheral blood. The source is a woman aged 50 to 60 with acute or convalescent COVID-19.

This clone showed up just a few times. This rearrangement joins TRBV2 to TRBJ1-2; the D gene is possibly TRBD1 (6 bases). Trimming removed 2 bases from V and 8 bases from J, with 12 bases in between. CDR3 size: 13 residues. CDR1 SNHLY and CDR2 FYNNEI come from the germline V gene. CDR3 in DNA: TGTGCCAGCAGTGAAACAGGGTTGGGCGGCTACACCTTC. Encoded protein: CASSETGLGGYTF.

This chain connects TRBV5-6 to TRBJ1-4; D is undetermined. V was trimmed by 0 bases and J by 4 bases, leaving 13 bases between them. CDR3 length: 16 residues. CDR1 is SGHDT and CDR2 is YYEEEE in the germline V gene. CDR3: CASSLDGGDYNEKLFF. CDR3 coding DNA: TGTGCCAGCAGCTTGGATGGAGGAGATTATAATGAAAAACTGTTTTTT.

The rearrangement joins TRBV4-2 to TRBJ2-1; 11 bases align to TRBD2. Germline loops: CDR1 LGHNA, CDR2 YNFKEQ. The J segment lost 5 bases and the V segment lost 4 bases, leaving 13 bases of the junction unmatched. The CDR3 extends over 18 amino acids. The CDR3 protein is CASSREALAGGRHNEQFF. DNA of the CDR3: TGTGCCAGCAGCCGAGAAGCTTTAGCGGGGGGGCGACACAATGAGCAGTTCTTC.

The chain has TRBV3-1 (or the pseudogene TRBV3-2) and TRBJ1-2, with unresolved D. The length of the CDR3 is 15 residues. V was shortened by 0 bases and J by 2 bases, with 10 bases between the two germline ends. The germline CDR1 and CDR2 sequences are LGHDT and YNNKEL (reference sequence). CDR3 region: CASSQDNQENYGYTF. The CDR3 DNA reads TGTGCCAGCAGCCAAGATAACCAGGAAAACTATGGCTACACCTTC.

The chain links TRBV6-5 to TRBJ2-1, with TRBD1 as a possible D gene (6 bases). V shed 6 bases and J shed 7 bases, with 19 bases lying between them. The CDR3 sequence is 15 residues long. In germline, CDR1 is MNHEY, CDR2 SVGAGI. Written as DNA, the CDR3 is TGTGCCAGCAGCCGTTACAGGGTCCAGGGGAATGAGCAGTTCTTC. Amino acid sequence: CASSRYRVQGNEQFF.

The CDR3 is CASSWGSTDYNEQFF. Written as DNA, the CDR3 is TGTGCCAGCAGCTGGGGCTCGACAGACTACAATGAGCAGTTCTTC. The chain employs TRBV5-6 and TRBJ2-1, with D possibly matching TRBD1 (5 bases). V lost 3 bases and J lost 3, with 13 bases in between. The CDR3 sequence is 15 residues long. Germline V lookup: CDR1 SGHDT, CDR2 YYEEEE.

The chain employs TRBV11-2 and TRBJ2-1, with 7 bases identical to TRBD2. The CDR3 runs to 15 residues. Unmatched junction bases numbered 7, after V lost 7 bases and J lost 1 base. Germline values: CDR1 SGHAT, CDR2 FQNNGV. The CDR3 nucleotides read TGTGCCAGCACCCATGGACTAGTATCCTACAATGAGCAGTTCTTC. Amino acids: CASTHGLVSYNEQFF.

The chain is built from TRBV10-3 and TRBJ1-4; tentatively, D is TRBD1 (6 bases). From germline, CDR1 is ENHRY and CDR2 SYGVKD. This CDR3 spans 13 amino acids. V was shortened by 8 bases and J by 5 bases, with 12 bases between the two germline ends. CDR3 residues: CAISDRRNEKLFF. The CDR3 DNA is TGTGCCATCTCTGACAGGCGCAATGAAAAACTGTTTTTT.

This clone has a handful of counts. This chain uses TRBV19 with TRBJ2-7; D gene ambiguous. From germline, CDR1 is LNHDA and CDR2 SQIVND (reference sequence). Deletions cut 7 bases from V and 1 base from J, with 14 bases between. The CDR3 is 14 amino acids. This chain's CDR3 is CASTSEAPSYEQYF. In DNA, the CDR3 is TGTGCCAGTACGTCAGAGGCTCCATCCTACGAGCAGTACTTC.

The chain combines TRBV6-5 with TRBJ2-1; no definite D call. Germline V gene sequence: CDR1 MNHEY, CDR2 SVGAGI. V shed 7 bases and J shed 9 bases, with 16 bases lying between them. This CDR3 is built from 13 residues. The CDR3 region is CASTDALPGEQFF. The CDR3 region has the DNA TGTGCCAGCACCGACGCTCTCCCGGGTGAGCAGTTCTTC.

The CDR3, as DNA: TGCGCCAGCCGTCGACAGGTTAACACTGAAGCTTTCTTT. Translation: CASRRQVNTEAFF. The chain carries TRBV4-1 and TRBJ1-1; weak D call: TRBD1 (6 bases). The length of the CDR3 is 13 residues. Germline V gene lookup returns CDR1 MGHRA and CDR2 YSYEKL. Trimming shortened V by 8 bases and J by 2 bases, and 12 bases separated the two germline ends.

The table lists this clone with a few counts. This rearrangement joins TRBV12-5 to TRBJ1-3; D might be TRBD1 (5 bases). Germline-derived CDR1 and CDR2 are LGHNT and FRNRAP. CDR3 length: 15 residues. V shed 5 bases and J shed 4 bases, with 15 bases lying between them. CDR3 bases: TGTGCTAGTGGTAGCAGCGCAGGGCTGGGAAACACCATATATTTT. Translating it yields CASGSSAGLGNTIYF. Variable domain in full (rest from reference TRBV12-5 and TRBJ1-3): DARVTQTPRHKVTEMGQEVTMRCQPILGHNTVFWYRQTMMQGLELLAYFRNRAPLDDSGMPKDRFSAEMPDATLATLKIQPSEPRDSAVYFCASGSSAGLGNTIYFGEGSWLTVV.

The chain recombines TRBV19 with TRBJ2-1; 7 bases line up with TRBD1. In germline, CDR1 is LNHDA, CDR2 SQIVND (reference sequence). With 8 bases clipped from V and 5 bases from J, the junction kept 6 bases outside the gene matches. The CDR3 loop spans 13 amino acids. CDR3 in amino acids: CASSARGNNEQFF. CDR3 coding DNA: TGTGCCAGTTCCGCCAGGGGGAACAATGAGCAGTTCTTC.

The chain uses TRBV5-4 and TRBJ1-1; D possibly corresponds to TRBD1 (6 bases). This CDR3 comprises 16 residues. CDR1 is SGHNT, CDR2 YYREEE, per germline (reference sequence). V lost 2 bases and J lost 2, with 16 bases in between. The CDR3 is CASSLDMGGLNTEAFF. The CDR3 coding sequence is TGTGCCAGCAGCTTAGACATGGGGGGGCTTAACACTGAAGCTTTCTTT.

The genes are TRBV19 and TRBJ2-7; possibly TRBD2 for D (6 bases). Trimming stripped 1 base from V and 1 base from J, with 8 bases between. The germline CDR1 and CDR2 sequences are LNHDA and SQIVND (reference sequence). This CDR3 spans 14 amino acids. CDR3 loop: CASSIVEGSYEQYF. The CDR3 DNA sequence: TGTGCCAGTAGTATAGTGGAGGGATCCTACGAGCAGTACTTC. Full variable domain (rest looked up from reference TRBV19 and TRBJ2-7): DGGITQSPKYLFRKEGQNVTLSCEQNLNHDAMYWYRQDPGQGLRLIYYSQIVNDFQKGDIAEGYSVSREKKESFPLTVTSAQKNPTAFYLCASSIVEGSYEQYFGPGTRLTVT.

This clone showed up just a few times. This sequence joins TRBV19 and TRBJ1-6, with D tentatively TRBD1 (5 bases). V lost 3 bases and J lost 9, with 15 bases in between. Germline V lookup: CDR1 LNHDA, CDR2 SQIVND (reference sequence). The CDR3 is made up of 15 amino acids. The CDR3 DNA sequence: TGTGCCAGTAGTATCTTCGGCGGGGCGGGTTCACCCCTCCACTTT. Encoded protein: CASSIFGGAGSPLHF.

J is TRBJ2-3 and V is TRBV14, with 15 bases identical to TRBD2. CDR1 is SGHDN, CDR2 FVKESK, per germline. The CDR3 totals 15 residues. The ends lost 2 bases at V and 8 bases at J; junction bases unmatched: 2. For the CDR3, the DNA is TGTGCCAGCAGCCAATTGGGACTAGCGGGAGGTACGCAGTATTTT. Translated: CASSQLGLAGGTQYF.

The chain combines TRBV12-5 with TRBJ1-2; D may be TRBD1 (5 bases). Deletions cut 2 bases from V and 5 bases from J, with 12 bases between. Germline CDR1 reads LGHNT; CDR2 reads FRNRAP. This CDR3 has 14 amino acids. The CDR3: CASGLLSGIYGYTF. Here the CDR3 DNA reads TGTGCTAGTGGTTTGTTGTCAGGGATTTATGGCTACACCTTC.

This clone was counted a few times. J is TRBJ1-4 and V is TRBV15; D might be TRBD1 (5 bases). The CDR3 sequence is 16 residues long. The V gene lost 1 base and the J gene lost 0 bases, with 9 bases spanning the gap. Germline-derived CDR1 and CDR2 are LNHNV and YYDKDF (reference sequence). The CDR3: CATSRGGGATNEKLFF. The DNA of the CDR3 is TGTGCCACCAGCAGAGGGGGGGGTGCAACTAATGAAAAACTGTTTTTT. The full variable domain, its missing parts supplied by reference TRBV15 and TRBJ1-4, is DAMVIQNPRYQVTQFGKPVTLSCSQTLNHNVMYWYQQKSSQAPKLLFHYYDKDFNNEADTPDNFQSRRPNTSFCFLDIRSPGLGDTAMYLCATSRGGGATNEKLFFGSGTQLSVL.